This T cell receptor (beta chain) was recovered during a study of cytomegalovirus exposure and HLA in healthy donors (dated by TCRdb to the late 2010s). At the level of the whole study: An earlier analysis of around 600 of the donors reported 250 to 300 Gb of sequence data and 100 million to 140 million unique TCR beta sequences from about 179 million T cells. Both class I and class II loci were covered by HLA typing, at four-digit resolution. The aim of the study was to test whether cataloging public T cell receptors could identify signatures of past pathogen exposure. Of the roughly 400 genotyped donors, about 84% fell in the genetic ancestry cluster associated with self-reported Caucasian donors. The study combined high-throughput TCR immunosequencing, statistical association of individual TCRs with disease status, and machine learning to predict cytomegalovirus infection status. In a later genetic analysis, genome-wide SNP genotypes for about 65% of the roughly 700 donors were used, and that subset was treated as a discovery cohort. Rather than using new phenotypic data, the later analysis identified candidate immune exposures from TCR beta sequences and from how often those sequences occurred across donors. The study used immunosequencing to profile the T cell repertoires of 600 to 850 subjects and linked those repertoires to cytomegalovirus serostatus. Typing coverage differed by locus: A, B, C, DRB1 and DQB1 were typed in roughly 620-630 donors, DQA1 in about 510, DPA1 in nearly 610, and DPB1 in around 440. Several DR-DQ haplotypes were treated as single units for association and clustering because of strong linkage in the cohort. Donor age, sex, ethnicity and CMV serostatus were compiled together with the repertoire data. Among some 410 genotyped donors of the cohort, an average of 235,054 unique TCR beta nucleotide sequences were sequenced per donor, roughly 20% of them non-productive. Every repertoire in the discovery cohort had been generated on one and the same sequencing platform. In a later analysis, previously published TCR beta repertoires from about 670 donors were re-analyzed and high-resolution HLA genotyping was added so that TCR occurrence patterns could be studied. An early release covering roughly 600 HLA-typed donors comprised about 310 gigabases of sequencing data and 85 million or so unique TCR sequences. To decide whether each TCR beta V gene segment behaved as functional or pseudogenic, an earlier analysis of fewer than 750 of the donors relied on high-throughput TCR beta sequencing. In addition to the first cohort of 650 to 750 subjects, a separate validation cohort of 120 different subjects was used.

In total, just over 650 healthy bone marrow donors made up the cohort. At the time of sampling, every cohort member was nominally healthy, though immune exposures that went unrecorded were likely present. The donor tested CMV seronegative and was one of the 352 seronegative cohort members. Every donor gave a peripheral blood sample, and the peripheral blood mononuclear cells from that sample were used for TCR beta sequencing. Genomic DNA was extracted from the blood cell samples with the Qiagen DNeasy Blood Extraction Kit. V has 0 bases trimmed and J has 5 bases trimmed; junction bases matching no gene number 6. The germline V gene yields SGHRS for CDR1 and YFSETQ for CDR2. The CDR3 sequence holds 16 residues, the cysteine and phenylalanine included. CDR3 DNA is the only sequence kept; it has 48 bases, read in frame from the first base. Library preparation was by the immunoSEQ multiplex PCR assay. For the multiplex PCR, a mixture combining 60 forward primers for TCR Vbeta segments and 13 reverse primers for TCR Jbeta segments was used. The CDR3 region of rearranged TCR beta genes was amplified from genomic DNA with a multiplex PCR assay. On the Illumina HiSeq System, the amplified TCR beta libraries were sequenced as 87-base-pair reads. Per the authors' processing: A later analysis counted about 80 million unique TCR beta chains across the 500 to 850 repertoires, and some 11 million of these chains were shared by at least two donors. Raw reads were error-corrected and collapsed into unique sequences by a nearest-neighbor algorithm in which closely related sequences were merged to remove PCR and sequencing errors. To assign V, D and J gene segments, CDR3 sequences were aligned to IMGT reference sequences. For a sequence to be retained, a match of at least six nucleotides to both a V gene segment and a J gene segment was required. A rearrangement counted as productive if the CDR3 had no stop codons and remained in frame with V and J, and every other rearrangement counted as non-productive. CDR3 was defined according to IMGT convention as the region running from the second conserved V-encoded cysteine to the conserved J-encoded phenylalanine. The earlier analysis of some 550 of the donors excluded any sequence lacking an unambiguous match to a single V gene segment. In an earlier analysis of several hundred of the donors, V segments were called functional above 56.7% productive rearrangements and were called segregating when the between-donor standard deviation exceeded 5%. To diagnose cytomegalovirus status from the catalog of TCR beta chain sequences, a statistical classification framework was built. In a later analysis, TCR nucleotide sequences were compared against IMGT/GENE-DB human TR gene sequences so that V and J genes could be assigned. A later analysis assigned CDR3 sequences and most-parsimonious VDJ recombination scenarios with the TCRdist pipeline. In a later analysis, each TCR beta chain was defined by its CDR3 amino acid sequence together with its V-gene family, and reads without a unique V-gene family were excluded. As a way to deal with suspected cross-contamination and a sequencing artifact, a later analysis dropped under 600 nucleotide sequences that were highly shared and had low generation probability. For each public chain, a later analysis derived a clonal expansion index from normalized ranks of inferred template counts within each repertoire. In a later analysis, generation probabilities were computed using a VDJ recombination model fitted to out-of-frame rearrangements, and the results were checked against IGoR. In a later analysis, TCR-TCR, TCR-HLA and TCR-CMV co-occurrence was scored with hypergeometric tests, and a repertoire-size bias correction was applied to TCR pairs. In a later analysis, false discovery rates were estimated by permuting HLA or CMV assignments 20 times. A later analysis grouped co-occurring TCRs with DBSCAN, adding TCRdist sequence similarity when clustering within HLA-allele-positive subsets. Repertoires with fewer than 30,000 or more than 120,000 public chains, plus five repertoires with anomalous nucleotide sharing, were excluded from co-occurrence clustering. In TCRdb, the immuneACCESS table is reduced to in-frame sequences with V and J assigned. These tables do not hold every clone; where another copy was compared, an unresolved V gene accounts for under half, and the others remain unexplained. V and J calls and clone size follow that table, whereas D and trimming were derived from the DNA. The sample data list 130,000 to 150,000 clones, and nearly 85% of these were observed just once. The top ten constitute about 3.4% of the sample.

To note about this clone: No antigen is known for it. No clone much larger than this one lies a single base away; base qualities are absent.

The study at large found these results: The cohort was sequenced for TCR beta chains only, and without alpha or paired-chain data the features that could be detected were limited. Sequencing depth was assumed to be roughly uniform across donors in the presence/absence analyses, though that assumption may not hold. At a false discovery rate of 0.05, a later analysis linked some 17,000 TCR beta sequences to specific HLA alleles. Cytomegalovirus status was reported to be diagnosed by the classifier with high specificity and sensitivity in both the original and validation cohorts. A further reported finding was that TCR beta sequences accurately predicted the HLA-A and HLA-B alleles for most subjects in the first cohort. Some IMGT-functional V segments, including TRBV6-2 and TRBV6-3, could not be told apart with the 87-base-pair reads, so those segments were excluded. Seventeen rarely observed V segments, including chromosome 9 orphons, were excluded from the earlier analysis of about 600 of the donors because counts were too low. Because HLA typing was unavailable for some donors at each locus, only the typed subset was used in association tests. While some public TCRs were present in many individuals, most TCR sequences turned up only very rarely across donors. In an earlier analysis of 587 of the donors, most TCR beta V segments appeared in productive rearrangements about 87% or about 30% of the time, broadly matching IMGT annotations. V-gene and J-gene trimming of TCR beta chains was associated with a missense DCLRE1C variant in a later genetic analysis, and the association was replicated in an independent cohort. A later analysis found that TCR association rates varied across HLA loci, with DRB1 alleles showing the most associated TCRs and HLA-C alleles the fewest. It was suggested by the authors that the approach could potentially be generalized to other disease states and immunological phenotypes. The sequencing pipeline was judged likely to have produced a cluster of highly shared sequence variants as a technical artifact. Compared with equally common non-associated chains, HLA-associated TCR beta chains in a later analysis were more clonally expanded and had lower generation probabilities. Strong co-occurrence of HLA alleles, especially DR and DQ, made assigning TCR associations to individual alleles difficult. Immune exposure information for the cohort was limited to CMV serostatus. A later analysis reported that several top co-occurrence clusters appeared linked to parvovirus B19, influenza, CMV and Epstein-Barr virus. Linkage disequilibrium might explain the correlated functional status among segregating V segments, but an unknown experimental factor could not be ruled out. The study listed 170 or so TCR beta chains as associated with cytomegalovirus. According to a later analysis, most CMV-associated TCR beta chains appeared to be HLA-restricted, and the HLA associations seemed to be driven largely by CMV exposure. In vitro tests confirmed that three of the cytomegalovirus-associated TCR beta chains recognize cytomegalovirus antigens. In a later genetic analysis, fewer N-insertions in productive TCRs were reported among donors in an Asian-associated ancestry cluster than the roughly 710-donor mean.

This clonotype originated in a male donor in good health and CMV-seronegative. The chain links TRBV5-1 with TRBJ2-3, with 10 bases in between that match TRBD2. Sequencing was done on a sample of PBMCs. CDR3 region: CASSLVLAGEGDTQYF. The DNA sequence is TGCGCCAGCAGCTTGGTCCTAGCGGGAGAGGGAGATACGCAGTATTTT.